Following are 2 T cell receptor beta chains from one sample sequenced in a study of shared clonotypes between healthy human individuals. Libraries were prepared by immunoSEQ multiplex PCR; TCRdb keeps only in-frame clonotypes and omits some of them. The repertoire holds around 2,000,000 clones, with roughly 91% as singletons. Terminally differentiated effector memory CD45RA+ cells were excluded by CCR7 positive selection of CD45RO-negative cells. The specimen sequenced was naive CD8+ T cells from PBMCs. These receptors were taken from a young man in good health. Some clones in this sample may be carry-over from other donors' samples.

This clone was observed a handful of times. The chain joins TRBV9 to TRBJ1-1; D is uncertain. The V gene's germline CDR1 is SGDLS and CDR2 YYNGEE. V lost 3 bases and J lost 2, with 8 bases in between. The CDR3 extends over 13 amino acids. CDR3 DNA sequence: TGTGCCAGCAGCGCTCGACACAACACTGAAGCTTTCTTT. Translating it yields CASSARHNTEAFF.

Here the CDR3 DNA reads TGTGCCAGCAGCGTAGGGGGCGGGATAGGTGGTAATGAGCAGTTCTTC. This translates into CASSVGGGIGGNEQFF. The chain is built from TRBV9 and TRBJ2-1; D perhaps matches TRBD2 (6 bases). The CDR3 contains 16 residues. The V end was cut by 0 bases, the J end by 7 bases, with 17 bases between. Germline V lookup: CDR1 SGDLS, CDR2 YYNGEE.